A single T cell receptor beta chain is shown here with its context. What it binds is unknown. All patients were mismatch repair deficient, assessed by either PCR or immunohistochemistry. TCRs were sequenced from three patients responding to pembrolizumab. The assay was immunoSEQ multiplex PCR, and TCRdb's table has in-frame clones only and misses some. The sample includes more than 90,000 clones, over 65% of them seen just once. Germline V lookup: CDR1 GTSNPN, CDR2 SVGIG (reference sequence). Trimming pared 0 bases from V and 8 bases from J, leaving 16 bases between. This CDR3 spans 15 amino acids. This sample was included in a study of PD-1 blockade in mismatch repair-deficient tumors. Whole-study context: Patients had around twelve mismatch repair-deficient cancer types, all previously treated and progressing.

Findings and limits, study-wide: Tumor-resident clones, often undetectable pretreatment in blood, expanded then contracted after pembrolizumab.

This chain links TRBV30 with TRBJ1-4; D is uncertain. The source of this sequence is an adult with mismatch repair-deficient cancer. The sequences come from peripheral blood, collected roughly 13 months after starting pembrolizumab. In nucleotides, the CDR3 is TGTGCCTGGAGTGTACCCGGTTCGCTGCGGGAAAAACTGTTTTTT. Encoded protein: CAWSVPGSLREKLFF.